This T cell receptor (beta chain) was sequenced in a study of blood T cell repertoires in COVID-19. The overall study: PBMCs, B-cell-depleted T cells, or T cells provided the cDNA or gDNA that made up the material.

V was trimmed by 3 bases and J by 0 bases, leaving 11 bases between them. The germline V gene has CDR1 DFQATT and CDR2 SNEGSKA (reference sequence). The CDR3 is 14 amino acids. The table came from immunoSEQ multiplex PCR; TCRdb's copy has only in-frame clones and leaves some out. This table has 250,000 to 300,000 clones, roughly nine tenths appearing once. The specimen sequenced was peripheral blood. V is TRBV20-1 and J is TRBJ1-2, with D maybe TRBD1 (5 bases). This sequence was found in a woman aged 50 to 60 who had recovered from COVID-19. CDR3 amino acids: CSASNGGSNYGYTF. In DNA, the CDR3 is TGCAGTGCTAGTAACGGGGGGTCTAACTATGGCTACACCTTC.